These 30 T cell receptor beta chains came from one sample sequenced in a study of T-cell memory formation after mild COVID-19. TCRdb ran MiXCR on the 5' RACE reads and lists one entry per CDR3 protein. The sample contains under 550,000 distinct CDR3 sequences, 18% of which appear only once. What was sequenced was PBMCs or a T cell subset sorted from them (not recorded which). Every receptor here comes from an adult woman who had mild COVID-19 (a few samples of this study predate the infection). Cell type and time point are not known.

V is TRBV5-1 and J is TRBJ2-7; the match to TRBD1 covers 12 bases. The V gene's germline CDR1 is SGHRS and CDR2 YFSETQ. Trimming removed 5 bases from V and 2 bases from J; junction bases left unmatched: 5. The CDR3 extends over 15 amino acids. The CDR3 protein is CASRRDRGLAYEQYF. CDR3 sequence (DNA): TGCGCCAGCAGACGGGACAGGGGGCTTGCCTACGAGCAGTACTTC. The full variable domain, in which reference TRBV5-1 and TRBJ2-7 provide the parts outside the CDR3, is KAGVTQTPRYLIKTRGQQVTLSCSPISGHRSVSWYQQTPGQGLQFLFEYFSETQRNKGNFPGRFSGRQFSNSRSEMNVSTLELGDSALYLCASRRDRGLAYEQYFGPGTRLTVT.

This clonotype was observed a few times. The rearrangement uses TRBV7-3 and TRBJ2-1; 9 bases fit TRBD2. This CDR3 region has 17 residues. The V segment lost 5 bases and the J segment 0 bases; nucleotides outside the gene matches: 8. Germline V gene sequence: CDR1 SGHTA, CDR2 FQGTGA. The CDR3 loop reads CASSPGTSRNSYNEQFF. DNA for the CDR3: TGTGCCAGCAGCCCCGGGACTAGCCGAAACTCCTACAATGAGCAGTTCTTC.

The chain joins TRBV12-3 or TRBV12-4 to TRBJ1-2; D is possibly TRBD1 (5 bases). V shed 1 base and J shed 8 bases, with 8 bases lying between them. CDR3 size: 12 residues. The CDR3 nucleotides are TGTGCCAGCAGTTTAGTGGGGGTCGGCTACACCTTC. Translating gives CASSLVGVGYTF.

The chain couples TRBV29-1 to TRBJ2-3; D is uncertain. Germline loops: CDR1 SQVTM, CDR2 ANQGSEA. This CDR3 comprises 12 residues. Trimming shortened V by 6 bases and J by 4 bases, and 11 bases separated the two germline ends. CDR3 amino acids: CSVGIDSDTQYF. In DNA form, the CDR3 reads TGCAGCGTCGGAATAGATTCAGATACGCAGTATTTT.

The genes are TRBV7-2 and TRBJ1-2, with D possibly matching TRBD1 (5 bases). Germline values: CDR1 SGHTA, CDR2 FQGNSA. This CDR3 spans 14 amino acids. V was clipped by 1 base and J by 4 bases, with 10 bases between them. This CDR3 reads CASSLGQTTYGYTF. For the CDR3, the DNA is TGTGCCAGCAGCTTAGGACAGACAACCTATGGCTACACCTTC.

This clonotype was found a few times. The gene calls are TRBV7-2 and TRBJ1-1; no reliable D call. The CDR3 spans 15 residues. The germline V gene has CDR1 SGHTA and CDR2 FQGNSA. The V end lost 3 bases, the J end lost 0 bases, and 11 bases lay between the germline ends. CDR3 nucleotide sequence: TGTGCCAGCAGCTTTTCGTTACAGATGAACACTGAAGCTTTCTTT. Translating gives CASSFSLQMNTEAFF.

This clonotype appeared once. This sequence joins TRBV10-3 and TRBJ1-1, with 9 bases fitting TRBD1. CDR3 length equals 14 residues. The V and J ends lost 6 bases and 2 bases, in that order; junction bases with no gene match: 4. CDR1 and CDR2 (germline): ENHRY, SYGVKD. The CDR3, as DNA: TGTGCCATCAGCCCGGACAGGGGAAACACTGAAGCTTTCTTT. Amino acid sequence: CAISPDRGNTEAFF.

This clonotype has a handful of counts. The chain carries TRBV7-9 and TRBJ1-2; D is uncertain. Germline CDR1 and CDR2: SEHNR and FQNEAQ (reference sequence). The CDR3 contains 15 residues. V was pared by 4 bases and J by 2 bases, with 14 bases between. CDR3 loop: CASSSYRAGNYGYTF. The CDR3 coding sequence is TGTGCCAGCAGCTCCTACCGTGCGGGGAACTATGGCTACACCTTC.

This clonotype was found a few times. The chain joins TRBV5-4 to TRBJ2-1; 7 nucleotides match TRBD1. Trimming cost V 4 bases and J 5 bases; bases outside gene matches: 6. The germline CDR1 and CDR2 sequences are SGHNT and YYREEE (reference sequence). This CDR3 is built from 14 residues. The CDR3 region is CASSPGTDNNEQFF. The DNA of the CDR3 is TGTGCCAGCAGCCCCGGGACAGATAACAATGAGCAGTTCTTC.

In its sample, this clonotype was seen a few times. The V gene is TRBV27, the J gene TRBJ2-1; D possibly corresponds to TRBD2 (7 bases). The V and J ends lost 3 bases and 7 bases respectively, with 13 bases between them. Germline V lookup: CDR1 MNHEY, CDR2 SMNVEV (reference sequence). The CDR3 spans 14 residues. CDR3 DNA sequence: TGTGCCAGCAGTTTGGGGGGGCGCGGGAATGAGCAGTTCTTC. This encodes CASSLGGRGNEQFF.

This clonotype was picked up many times. V usage is TRBV4-3 and J usage is TRBJ2-3; 11 positions agree with TRBD2. J was trimmed by 2 bases and V by 3 bases; bases with no gene match: 13. Per germline, CDR1 LGHNA and CDR2 YSLEER. CDR3 length: 19 residues. The CDR3: CASSQAGTSGQTDTDTQYF. For the CDR3, the DNA is TGCGCCAGCAGCCAGGCTGGGACTAGCGGACAGACAGACACAGATACGCAGTATTTT.

The table lists this clonotype with a few counts. The chain joins TRBV7-3 to TRBJ2-2, with TRBD2 matching 8 bases. J was trimmed by 0 bases and V by 4 bases; bases with no gene match: 4. Per germline, CDR1 SGHTA and CDR2 FQGTGA. The CDR3 is 16 amino acids. Here the CDR3 DNA reads TGTGCCAGCAGCTCCCTTAGCGGGGCGAACACCGGGGAGCTGTTTTTT. It yields the protein CASSSLSGANTGELFF.

A few counts support this clonotype. The chain recombines TRBV20-1 with TRBJ2-7; 13 nucleotides line up with TRBD2. Germline V gene lookup returns CDR1 DFQATT and CDR2 SNEGSKA (reference sequence). This CDR3 spans 17 amino acids. V was clipped by 3 bases and J by 6 bases; unmatched bases: 14. The CDR3 here is CSASPGLAGKTMGEQYF. CDR3 nucleotide sequence: TGCAGTGCTAGTCCGGGACTAGCGGGAAAGACCATGGGCGAGCAGTACTTC.

This clonotype was found a few times. The rearrangement links TRBV7-9 to TRBJ1-1; TRBD1 is a possible D gene (5 bases). Trimming took 3 bases from V and 7 from J, leaving 15 bases between them. Germline V lookup: CDR1 SEHNR, CDR2 FQNEAQ (reference sequence). CDR3 length: 14 residues. CDR3: CASSFAGTTSEAFF. CDR3 coding DNA: TGTGCCAGCAGCTTCGCAGGGACTACGAGTGAAGCTTTCTTT.

The chain joins TRBV24-1 to TRBJ2-1; TRBD1 agrees at 7 bases. The CDR3 has 14 amino acids. Germline assignment: CDR1 KGHDR and CDR2 SFDVKD. With 9 bases clipped from V and 6 bases from J, the junction kept 10 bases outside the gene matches. The CDR3 protein is CATSRGLDVNEQFF. The DNA for the CDR3 is TGTGCCACCTCTAGGGGGCTCGACGTCAATGAGCAGTTCTTC.

This clonotype was detected only a few times. This rearrangement joins TRBV20-1 to TRBJ1-1; D unresolved. Trimming removed 3 bases at V and 2 bases at J, with 10 bases between. The CDR3 loop spans 13 amino acids. Germline V CDR1 and CDR2: DFQATT, SNEGSKA (reference sequence). CDR3 in DNA: TGCAGTGCTAGCGTTTGGGCCAACACTGAAGCTTTCTTT. It codes for CSASVWANTEAFF.

This clonotype was counted only a few times. This chain connects TRBV19 to TRBJ2-3; unclear D gene. Trimming took 5 bases from V and 2 from J, leaving 20 bases between them. The CDR3 has 17 residues. Per germline, CDR1 LNHDA and CDR2 SQIVND (reference sequence). DNA for the CDR3: TGTGCCAGTAGTCCATCCCCGAGATTGTGGGACACAGATACGCAGTATTTT. Protein: CASSPSPRLWDTDTQYF.

This clonotype was seen a handful of times. The chain carries TRBV3-1 and TRBJ2-1; D is undetermined. CDR1 and CDR2 from the germline V gene are LGHDT and YNNKEL (reference sequence). V was shortened by 0 bases and J by 5 bases, with 8 bases between the two germline ends. CDR3 size: 14 residues. CDR3 sequence: CASSQELRDNEQFF. The CDR3 DNA follows: TGTGCCAGCAGCCAAGAACTTAGGGACAATGAGCAGTTCTTC.

The chain employs TRBV12-3 or TRBV12-4 and TRBJ2-1, with a possible D match to TRBD2 (7 bases). CDR3 size: 13 residues. The V gene lost 7 bases and the J gene lost 13 bases, with 20 bases spanning the gap. The CDR3 sequence is CASNEGGALGQFF. The DNA of the CDR3 is TGTGCCAGCAATGAGGGGGGGGCCCTGGGACAGTTCTTC.

This clonotype has at least ten counts. The V gene is TRBV12-3 or TRBV12-4, the J gene TRBJ1-4; no clear D gene. The CDR3 is 13 amino acids. V was shortened by 3 bases and J by 6 bases, with 8 bases between the two germline ends. CDR3 residues: CASSLSTDEKLFF. CDR3 sequence (DNA): TGTGCCAGCAGTTTGTCGACTGATGAAAAACTGTTTTTT.

J is TRBJ2-1 and V is TRBV7-8; tentative D call: TRBD1 (6 bases). CDR3 length: 12 amino acids. The ends were cut back, 5 bases at V and 12 bases at J, with 14 bases in the middle. Germline CDR1 is SGHVS and CDR2 is FQNEAQ. The CDR3 sequence: CASSPRTDMQFF. The DNA of the CDR3 is TGTGCCAGCAGCCCCCGGACAGACATGCAGTTCTTC. Looking up the rest from reference TRBV7-8 and TRBJ2-1 gives the full variable domain: GAGVSQSPRYKVAKRGQDVALRCDPISGHVSLFWYQQALGQGPEFLTYFQNEAQLDKSGLPSDRFFAERPEGSVSTLKIQRTQQEDSAVYLCASSPRTDMQFFGPGTRLTVL.

The chain joins TRBV6-6 to TRBJ2-3; tentatively, D is TRBD1 or TRBD2 (5 bases each). The CDR3 extends over 13 amino acids. Germline CDR1 is MNHNY and CDR2 is SVGAGI (reference sequence). V was clipped by 6 bases and J by 5 bases, with 12 bases between them. Here the CDR3 DNA reads TGTGCCAGCAGGTCGCTGGGGGAAGATACGCAGTATTTT. It codes for CASRSLGEDTQYF.

This clonotype has only one observation. The chain joins TRBV5-1 to TRBJ1-5; 10 nucleotides line up with TRBD1. This CDR3 is built from 16 residues. The trim removed 0 bases at V and 7 bases at J, leaving 7 bases unmatched. Germline CDR1 SGHRS, CDR2 YFSETQ. The CDR3 loop is CASSLGTGGLGQPQHF. As DNA, the CDR3 is TGCGCCAGCAGCTTGGGGACAGGGGGTCTCGGACAGCCCCAGCATTTT.

This clonotype was seen only a few times. The chain has TRBV3-1 and TRBJ2-5, with 13 positions matching TRBD2. J was trimmed by 2 bases and V by 0 bases; bases with no gene match: 6. Germline V lookup: CDR1 LGHDT, CDR2 YNNKEL (reference sequence). The CDR3 is made up of 18 amino acids. The CDR3 DNA reads as TGTGCCAGCAGCCAAGAGCAACTAGCGGGGGGGAGGCAAGAGACCCAGTACTTC. The encoded protein is CASSQEQLAGGRQETQYF.

The V gene is TRBV30, the J gene TRBJ1-5; 8 bases are shared with TRBD1. The germline gives CDR1 GTSNPN, CDR2 SVGIG (reference sequence). Trimming cost V 2 bases and J 6 bases; bases outside gene matches: 6. The CDR3 runs to 14 residues. CDR3 region: CAWSIGTGSQPQHF. The CDR3 nucleotides are TGTGCCTGGAGTATCGGGACAGGCTCTCAGCCCCAGCATTTT.

In this sample, this clonotype turned up a few times. The chain uses TRBV25-1 and TRBJ2-6, with D unresolved. The CDR3 runs to 18 residues. Germline CDR1 and CDR2: MGHDK and SYGVNS. Trimming took off 2 bases at V and 0 bases at J, with 14 bases between the two ends. The CDR3 spells CASSEPGLPSSGANVLTF. The CDR3 coding sequence is TGTGCCAGCAGTGAACCTGGCCTCCCTAGCTCTGGGGCCAACGTCCTGACTTTC.

The sample holds a few counts of this clonotype. This chain links TRBV6-5 with TRBJ2-7; 7 bases line up with TRBD2. Trimming removed 4 bases from V and 4 bases from J; junction bases left unmatched: 4. Germline V CDR1 and CDR2: MNHEY, SVGAGI. The CDR3 is 13 residues long. The CDR3 here is CASSSGGYYEQYF. The CDR3 coding sequence is TGTGCCAGCAGTTCCGGGGGGTATTACGAGCAGTACTTC.

At least ten counts were recorded for this clonotype. This chain joins TRBV5-1 and TRBJ1-1, with TRBD1 identical over 8 bases. The CDR3 totals 16 residues. Germline assignment: CDR1 SGHRS and CDR2 YFSETQ. The ends lost 1 base at V and 6 bases at J; junction bases unmatched: 11. CDR3 in DNA: TGCGCCAGCAGCTTGAATGGACAGGGAGGTCTGGCTGAAGCTTTCTTT. This gives the protein CASSLNGQGGLAEAFF. Supplemented by reference TRBV5-1 and TRBJ1-1, the full variable domain reads KAGVTQTPRYLIKTRGQQVTLSCSPISGHRSVSWYQQTPGQGLQFLFEYFSETQRNKGNFPGRFSGRQFSNSRSEMNVSTLELGDSALYLCASSLNGQGGLAEAFFGQGTRLTVV.

This clonotype came up a few times. The V gene is TRBV24-1, the J gene TRBJ2-3; 7 bases map to TRBD2. From germline, CDR1 is KGHDR and CDR2 SFDVKD. CDR3 length equals 17 residues. V was clipped by 2 bases and J by 7 bases; unmatched bases: 14. The CDR3 sequence: CATSDSLDRREYHTQYF. For the CDR3, the DNA is TGTGCCACCAGTGATTCCTTGGATAGGCGGGAGTATCATACGCAGTATTTT.

The gene calls are TRBV6-1 and TRBJ1-5; D not resolved. With 9 bases removed from V and 2 bases from J, the gap between germline ends came to 20 bases. The CDR3 is 16 amino acids. Germline V gene data show CDR1 as MNHNS and CDR2 as SASEGT. The CDR3 region has the DNA TGTGCCAGAAAAGACCTTGGACGCCTTGGCAATCAGCCCCAGCATTTT. Its protein is CARKDLGRLGNQPQHF.